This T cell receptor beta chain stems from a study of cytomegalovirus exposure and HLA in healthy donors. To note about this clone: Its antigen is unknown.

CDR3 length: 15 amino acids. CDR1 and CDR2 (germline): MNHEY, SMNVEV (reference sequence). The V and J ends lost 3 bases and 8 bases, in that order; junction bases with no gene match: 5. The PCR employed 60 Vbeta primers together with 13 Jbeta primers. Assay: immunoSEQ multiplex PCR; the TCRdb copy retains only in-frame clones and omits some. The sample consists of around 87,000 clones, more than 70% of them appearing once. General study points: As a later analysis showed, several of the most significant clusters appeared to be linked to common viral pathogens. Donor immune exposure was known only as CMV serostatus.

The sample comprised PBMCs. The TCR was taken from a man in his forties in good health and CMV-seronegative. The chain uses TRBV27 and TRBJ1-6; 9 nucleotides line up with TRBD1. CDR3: CASSFRDREHSPLHF. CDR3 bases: TGTGCCAGCAGTTTCCGGGACAGGGAACATTCACCCCTCCACTTT.